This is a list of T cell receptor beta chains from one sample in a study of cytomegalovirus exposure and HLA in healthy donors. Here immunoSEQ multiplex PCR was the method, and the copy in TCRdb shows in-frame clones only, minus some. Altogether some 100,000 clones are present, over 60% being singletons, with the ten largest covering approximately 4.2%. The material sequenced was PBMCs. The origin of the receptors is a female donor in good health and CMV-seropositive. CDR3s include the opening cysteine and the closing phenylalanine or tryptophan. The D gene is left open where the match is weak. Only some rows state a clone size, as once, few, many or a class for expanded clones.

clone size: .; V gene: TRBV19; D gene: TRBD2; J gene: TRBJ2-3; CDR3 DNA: TGTGCCAGTAGTACACTAGCGGGAGGGGCCTCAGATACGCAGTATTTT; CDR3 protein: CASSTLAGGASDTQYF
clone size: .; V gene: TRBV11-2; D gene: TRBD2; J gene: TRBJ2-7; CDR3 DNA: TGTGCCAGCAGCTCAAGTAGCGGGAAGACCTACGAGCAGTACTTC; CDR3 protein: CASSSSSGKTYEQYF
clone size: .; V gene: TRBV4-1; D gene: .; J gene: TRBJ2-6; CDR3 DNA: TGCGCCAGCAGTTCCCCGGACGGGAGCTCTGGGGCCAACGTCCTGACTTTC; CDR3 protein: CASSSPDGSSGANVLTF
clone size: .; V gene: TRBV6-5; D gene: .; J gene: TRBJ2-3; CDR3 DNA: TGTGCCAGCAACCAAGGAGCGGAGTATACGCAGTATTTT; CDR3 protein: CASNQGAEYTQYF
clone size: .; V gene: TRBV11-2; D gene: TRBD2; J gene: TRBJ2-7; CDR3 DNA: TGTGCCAGCAGCCTTAGCGGGGGGCCGTACGAGCAGTACTTC; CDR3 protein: CASSLSGGPYEQYF
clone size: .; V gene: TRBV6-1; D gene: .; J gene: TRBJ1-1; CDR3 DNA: TGTGCCAGCAGTGACCATCTATTCATGAACACTGAAGCTTTCTTT; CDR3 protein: CASSDHLFMNTEAFF
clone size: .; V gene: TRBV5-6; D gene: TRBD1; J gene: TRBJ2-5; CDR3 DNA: TGTGCCAGCAGCACCGGATTACGGACAGGAGAAGAGACCCAGTACTTC; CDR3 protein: CASSTGLRTGEETQYF
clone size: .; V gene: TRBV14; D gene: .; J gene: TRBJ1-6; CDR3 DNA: TGTGCCAGCAGCCAAGAAACCGGACTCCCCTCCTATAATTCACCCCTCCACTTT; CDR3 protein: CASSQETGLPSYNSPLHF
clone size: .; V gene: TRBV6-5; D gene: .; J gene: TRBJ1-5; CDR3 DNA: TGTGCCAGCAGTTCCTTGTATAGCAATCAGCCCCAGCATTTT; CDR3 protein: CASSSLYSNQPQHF
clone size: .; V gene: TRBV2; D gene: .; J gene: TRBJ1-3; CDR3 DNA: TGTGCCAGCAGTGAATCTCGGGGGGCGCCAGGAAACACCATATATTTT; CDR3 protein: CASSESRGAPGNTIYF
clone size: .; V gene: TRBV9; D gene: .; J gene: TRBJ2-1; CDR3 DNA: TGTGCCAGCAGCGTAGGGGGGGAGCGTTACAATGAGCAGTTCTTC; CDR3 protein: CASSVGGERYNEQFF
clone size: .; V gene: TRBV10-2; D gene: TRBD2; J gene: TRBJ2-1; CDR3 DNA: TGCGCCAGCAGGCTAGCGGGGGGCGTCTACAATGAGCAGTTCTTC; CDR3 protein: CASRLAGGVYNEQFF
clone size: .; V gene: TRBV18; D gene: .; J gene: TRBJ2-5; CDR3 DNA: TGTGCCAGCTCACCCCCGACCTACAGGGAAAGTCCCCAAGAGACCCAGTACTTC; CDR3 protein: CASSPPTYRESPQETQYF
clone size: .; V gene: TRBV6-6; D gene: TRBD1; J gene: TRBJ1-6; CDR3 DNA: TGTGCCAGCAGTTACCCCGGGACAGAAGACTCACCCCTCCACTTT; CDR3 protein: CASSYPGTEDSPLHF
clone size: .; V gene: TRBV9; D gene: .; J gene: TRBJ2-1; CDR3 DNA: TGTGCCAGCAGCGTAGCTTCGGAACCAGGGGTTGAGCAGTTCTTC; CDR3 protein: CASSVASEPGVEQFF
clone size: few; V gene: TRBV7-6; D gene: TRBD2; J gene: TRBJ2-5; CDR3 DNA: TGTGCCAGCAGCCTCACCAGCGGGAGCACAGAGACCCAGTACTTC; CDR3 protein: CASSLTSGSTETQYF
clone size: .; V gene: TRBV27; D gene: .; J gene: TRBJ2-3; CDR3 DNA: TGTGCCACCCTGATTTCGGGGGCGCAGTATTTT; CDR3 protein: CATLISGAQYF
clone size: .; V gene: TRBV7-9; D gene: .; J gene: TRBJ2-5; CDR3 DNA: TGTGCCAGCAGCCCTTATGGCGGAGGGGAGACCCAGTACTTC; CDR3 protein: CASSPYGGGETQYF